Listed here is a single TCR beta chain. Clones were sequenced by immunoSEQ multiplex PCR, and TCRdb holds only the in-frame ones, with some missing. The sample yields approximately 70,000 clones, 77% seen once. Germline CDR1 GTSNPN, CDR2 SVGIG (reference sequence). J was trimmed by 3 bases and V by 5 bases; bases with no gene match: 11. The CDR3 is made up of 16 amino acids. This entry is derived from a study of OX40 agonist ivuxolimab in advanced cancers. The clonotype was recovered from an adult with an advanced solid tumor such as melanoma, head and neck, liver or kidney cancer. The chain uses TRBV30 and TRBJ2-2; 8 bases fit TRBD2. The material sequenced was CD4+ or CD8+ T cells sorted from blood, taken in a trial of the OX40 agonist ivuxolimab. The CDR3 DNA sequence: TGTGCCTGGCAACCCGGGGGGGGGACCTACACCGGGGAGCTGTTTTTT. Its translation is CAWQPGGGTYTGELFF.